The clone carrying this T cell receptor (beta chain) was counted a few times. Its antigen remains unidentified. This record comes from a study of beta chain features in type 1 diabetes. Findings of the study overall: PCR might pick shorter templates more often, in the same way for patients and controls.

cDNA synthesis used the whole RNA isolate, giving expressed TCRB sequences. Repertoires were generated with immunoSEQ multiplex PCR, while TCRdb's copy carries only in-frame clones and drops some. The sample comprises around 150,000 clones, under 9.5% of which are singletons, and less than 0.85% rests with the top ten. The CDR3 sequence is 13 residues long. Germline loops: CDR1 SGHNT, CDR2 YENEEA. V was pared by 5 bases and J by 4 bases, with 3 bases of the junction left unmatched. Source material: central memory CD4+ T cells from blood. This rearrangement joins TRBV11-3 to TRBJ1-2, with 8 bases fitting TRBD1. The clonotype comes from a man between 18 and 29 years old in good health. The CDR3 bases are TGTGCCAGCAGCATTACAGGGGGCTATGGCTACACCTTC. Translating it yields CASSITGGYGYTF.